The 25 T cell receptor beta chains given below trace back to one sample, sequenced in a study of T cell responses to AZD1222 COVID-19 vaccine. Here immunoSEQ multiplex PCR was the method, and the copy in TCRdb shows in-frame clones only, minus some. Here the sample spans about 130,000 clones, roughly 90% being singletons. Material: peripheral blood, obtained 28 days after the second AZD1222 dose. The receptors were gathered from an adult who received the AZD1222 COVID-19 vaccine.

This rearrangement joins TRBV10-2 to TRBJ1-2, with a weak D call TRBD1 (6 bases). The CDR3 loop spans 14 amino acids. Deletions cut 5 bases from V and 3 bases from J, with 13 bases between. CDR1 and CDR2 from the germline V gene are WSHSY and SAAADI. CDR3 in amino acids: CASSQRTDYYGYTF. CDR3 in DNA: TGCGCCAGCAGTCAACGGACAGACTACTATGGCTACACCTTC.

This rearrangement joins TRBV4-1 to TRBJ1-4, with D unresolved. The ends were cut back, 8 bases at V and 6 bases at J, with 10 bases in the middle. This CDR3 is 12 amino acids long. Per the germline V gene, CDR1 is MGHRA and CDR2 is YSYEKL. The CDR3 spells CASQNPYEKLFF. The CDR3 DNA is TGCGCCAGCCAGAACCCCTATGAAAAACTGTTTTTT.

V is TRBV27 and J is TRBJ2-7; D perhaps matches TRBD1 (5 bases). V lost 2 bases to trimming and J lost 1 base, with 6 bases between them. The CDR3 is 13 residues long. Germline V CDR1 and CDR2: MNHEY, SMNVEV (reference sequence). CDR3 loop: CASSLDRSYEQYF. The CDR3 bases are TGTGCCAGCAGTTTAGACAGATCCTACGAGCAGTACTTC.

CDR3 bases: TGTGCCAGCAGCCCCACTTATTTATCCGCTGAGCAGTTCTTC. Translation: CASSPTYLSAEQFF. The V and J genes are TRBV7-8 and TRBJ2-1, with unresolved D. The V and J ends lost 5 bases and 9 bases respectively, with 17 bases between them. This CDR3 spans 14 amino acids. Germline CDR1 is SGHVS and CDR2 is FQNEAQ. The full variable domain, completed using reference TRBV7-8 and TRBJ2-1, is GAGVSQSPRYKVAKRGQDVALRCDPISGHVSLFWYQQALGQGPEFLTYFQNEAQLDKSGLPSDRFFAERPEGSVSTLKIQRTQQEDSAVYLCASSPTYLSAEQFFGPGTRLTVL.

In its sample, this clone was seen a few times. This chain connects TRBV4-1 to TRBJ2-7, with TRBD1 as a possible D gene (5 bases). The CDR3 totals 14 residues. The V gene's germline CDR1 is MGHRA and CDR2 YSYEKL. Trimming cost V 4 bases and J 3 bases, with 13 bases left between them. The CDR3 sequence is CASSPAGKGYEQYF. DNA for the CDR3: TGCGCCAGCAGCCCGGCAGGGAAGGGCTACGAGCAGTACTTC.

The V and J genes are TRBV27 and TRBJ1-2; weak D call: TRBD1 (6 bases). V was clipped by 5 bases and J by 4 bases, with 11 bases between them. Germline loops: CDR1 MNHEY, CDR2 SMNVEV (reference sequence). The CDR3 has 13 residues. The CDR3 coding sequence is TGTGCCAGCAGTACCCAGGACAGCTATGGCTACACCTTC. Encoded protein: CASSTQDSYGYTF.

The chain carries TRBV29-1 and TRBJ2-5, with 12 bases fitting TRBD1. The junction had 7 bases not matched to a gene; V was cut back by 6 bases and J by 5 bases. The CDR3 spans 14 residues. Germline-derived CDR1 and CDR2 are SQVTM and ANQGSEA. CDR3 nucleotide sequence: TGCAGCGTCGCCAGGGACAGGGGGCCGGAGACCCAGTACTTC. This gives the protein CSVARDRGPETQYF.

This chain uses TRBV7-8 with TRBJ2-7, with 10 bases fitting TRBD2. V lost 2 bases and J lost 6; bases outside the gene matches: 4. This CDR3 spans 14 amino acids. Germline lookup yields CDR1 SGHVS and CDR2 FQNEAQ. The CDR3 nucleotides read TGTGCCAGCAGCTTACTAGCGGGAGTCGGCGAGCAGTACTTC. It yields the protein CASSLLAGVGEQYF.

The CDR3 loop reads CASSIETDSSGANVLTF. For the CDR3, the DNA is TGTGCCAGTAGTATTGAAACCGACAGCTCTGGGGCCAACGTCCTGACTTTC. The chain links TRBV19 to TRBJ2-6; D perhaps matches TRBD1 (5 bases). Trimming pared 3 bases from V and 0 bases from J, leaving 12 bases between. CDR3 size: 17 residues. Germline V lookup: CDR1 LNHDA, CDR2 SQIVND (reference sequence).

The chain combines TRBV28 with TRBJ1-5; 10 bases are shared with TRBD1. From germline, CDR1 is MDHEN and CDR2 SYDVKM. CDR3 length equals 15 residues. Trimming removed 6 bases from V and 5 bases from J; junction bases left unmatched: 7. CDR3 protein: CASRHPGQGYQPQHF. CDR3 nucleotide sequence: TGTGCCAGCAGGCACCCGGGACAGGGGTATCAGCCCCAGCATTTT. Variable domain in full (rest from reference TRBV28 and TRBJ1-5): DVKVTQSSRYLVKRTGEKVFLECVQDMDHENMFWYRQDPGLGLRLIYFSYDVKMKEKGDIPEGYSVSREKKERFSLILESASTNQTSMYLCASRHPGQGYQPQHFGDGTRLSIL.

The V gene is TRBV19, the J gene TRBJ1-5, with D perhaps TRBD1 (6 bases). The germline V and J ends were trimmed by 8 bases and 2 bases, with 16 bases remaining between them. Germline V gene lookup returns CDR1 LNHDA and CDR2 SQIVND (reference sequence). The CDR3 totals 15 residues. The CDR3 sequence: CASSFSQGGNQPQHF. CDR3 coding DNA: TGTGCCAGTTCATTTTCACAGGGTGGCAATCAGCCCCAGCATTTT.

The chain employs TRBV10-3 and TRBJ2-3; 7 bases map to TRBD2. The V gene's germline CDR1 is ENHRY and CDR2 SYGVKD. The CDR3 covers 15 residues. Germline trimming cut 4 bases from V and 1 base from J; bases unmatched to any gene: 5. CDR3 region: CAISVGGSGTDTQYF. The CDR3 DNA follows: TGTGCCATCAGTGTCGGCGGGAGCGGCACAGATACGCAGTATTTT.

CDR3 residues: CASTKTAGGGELFF. The CDR3 nucleotides read TGCGCCAGCACCAAGACGGCGGGAGGCGGGGAGCTGTTTTTT. The genes are TRBV5-1 and TRBJ2-2, with 8 bases aligning to TRBD2. The CDR3 runs 14 residues. Germline V CDR1 and CDR2: SGHRS, YFSETQ. The V gene end was trimmed by 6 bases and the J gene end by 7 bases; junction bases not matched to a gene: 8.

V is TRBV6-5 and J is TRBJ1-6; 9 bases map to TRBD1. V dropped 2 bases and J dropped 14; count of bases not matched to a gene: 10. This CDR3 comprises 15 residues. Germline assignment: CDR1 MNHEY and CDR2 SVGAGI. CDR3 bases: TGTGCCAGCAGTTACGGGCCGGGACAGGGAGCCACCCTCCACTTT. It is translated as CASSYGPGQGATLHF.

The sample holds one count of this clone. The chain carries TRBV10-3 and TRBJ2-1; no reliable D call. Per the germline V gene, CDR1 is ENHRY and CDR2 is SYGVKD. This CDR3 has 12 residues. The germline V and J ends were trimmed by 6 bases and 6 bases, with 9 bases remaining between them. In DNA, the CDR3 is TGTGCCATCAGCCCCCTGGGCAATGAGCAGTTCTTC. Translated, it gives CAISPLGNEQFF.

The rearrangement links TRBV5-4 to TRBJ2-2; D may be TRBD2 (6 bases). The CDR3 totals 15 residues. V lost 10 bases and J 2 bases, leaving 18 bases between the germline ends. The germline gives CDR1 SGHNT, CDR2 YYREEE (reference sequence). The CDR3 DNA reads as TGTGCCTCCAAATTTGCCGGGACTAACACCGGGGAGCTGTTTTTT. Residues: CASKFAGTNTGELFF.

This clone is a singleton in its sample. DNA for the CDR3: TGTGCCAGTAGTCCACGGACTAGCGTAGAGACCCAGTACTTC. This sequence encodes CASSPRTSVETQYF. The V call is TRBV19, the J call TRBJ2-5; TRBD2 matches 9 bases. This CDR3 is built from 14 residues. J was trimmed by 4 bases and V by 5 bases; bases with no gene match: 5. Germline V gene data show CDR1 as LNHDA and CDR2 as SQIVND (reference sequence).

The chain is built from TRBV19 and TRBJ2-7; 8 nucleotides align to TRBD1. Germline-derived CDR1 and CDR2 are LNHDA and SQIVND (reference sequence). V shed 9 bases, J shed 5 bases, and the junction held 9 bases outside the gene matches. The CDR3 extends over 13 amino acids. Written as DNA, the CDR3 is TGTGCCAGCCAGGACAGGGCCGAGCACGAGCAGTACTTC. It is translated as CASQDRAEHEQYF.

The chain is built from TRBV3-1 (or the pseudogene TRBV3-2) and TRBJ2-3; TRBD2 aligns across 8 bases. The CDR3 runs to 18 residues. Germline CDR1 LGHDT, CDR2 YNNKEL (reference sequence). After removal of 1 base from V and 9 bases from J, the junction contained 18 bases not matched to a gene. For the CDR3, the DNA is TGTGCCAGCAGCCAAGGGGGTAGCGGGACCATCCCGTACAGCACGCAGTATTTT. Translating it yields CASSQGGSGTIPYSTQYF.

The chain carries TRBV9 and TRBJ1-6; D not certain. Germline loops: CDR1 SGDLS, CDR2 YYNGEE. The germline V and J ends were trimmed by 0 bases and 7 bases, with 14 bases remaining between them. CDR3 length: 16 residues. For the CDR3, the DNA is TGTGCCAGCAGCGTAGAAGGGCCGTTGGGAAATTCACCCCTCCACTTT. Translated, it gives CASSVEGPLGNSPLHF.

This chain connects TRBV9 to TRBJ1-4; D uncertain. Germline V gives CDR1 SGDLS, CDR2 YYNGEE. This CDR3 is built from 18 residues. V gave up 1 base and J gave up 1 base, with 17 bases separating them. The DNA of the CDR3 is TGTGCCAGCAGCGTATCAGCGGGAGCTCAGTTAACTAATGAAAAACTGTTTTTT. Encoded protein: CASSVSAGAQLTNEKLFF.

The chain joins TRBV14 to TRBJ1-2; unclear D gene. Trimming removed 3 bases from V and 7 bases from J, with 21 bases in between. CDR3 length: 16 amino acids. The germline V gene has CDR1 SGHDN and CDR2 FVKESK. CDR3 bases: TGTGCCAGCAGCCAGTCCCGCCACGGTCGTGGTACTGGCTACACCTTC. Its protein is CASSQSRHGRGTGYTF. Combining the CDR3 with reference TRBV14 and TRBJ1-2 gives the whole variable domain EAGVTQFPSHSVIEKGQTVTLRCDPISGHDNLYWYRRVMGKEIKFLLHFVKESKQDESGMPNNRFLAERTGGTYSTLKVQPAELEDSGVYFCASSQSRHGRGTGYTFGSGTRLTVV.

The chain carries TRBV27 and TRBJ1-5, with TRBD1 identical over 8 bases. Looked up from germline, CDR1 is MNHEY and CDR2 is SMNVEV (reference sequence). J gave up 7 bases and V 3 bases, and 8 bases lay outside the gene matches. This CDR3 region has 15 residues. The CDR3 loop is CASSFSWTGQQPQHF. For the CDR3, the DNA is TGTGCCAGCAGTTTCAGTTGGACAGGGCAACAGCCCCAGCATTTT.

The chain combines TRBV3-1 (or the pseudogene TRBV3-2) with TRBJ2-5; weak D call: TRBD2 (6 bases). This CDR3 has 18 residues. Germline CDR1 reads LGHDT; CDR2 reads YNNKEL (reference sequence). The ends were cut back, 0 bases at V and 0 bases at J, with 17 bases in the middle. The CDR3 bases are TGTGCCAGCAGCCAAGATCGGGAGACTAAAAACTACCAAGAGACCCAGTACTTC. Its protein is CASSQDRETKNYQETQYF.

CDR3 residues: CASSFSAEAPMNTEAFF. The CDR3 nucleotides are TGTGCCAGCAGTTTCTCTGCCGAGGCCCCTATGAACACTGAAGCTTTCTTT. The V gene is TRBV27, the J gene TRBJ1-1, with D unclear. V was pared by 3 bases and J by 0 bases, with 17 bases between. There are 17 residues in the CDR3. Per germline, CDR1 MNHEY and CDR2 SMNVEV (reference sequence).